The rows below give T cell receptor beta chains drawn from one sample of a study of cytomegalovirus exposure and HLA in healthy donors. The table came from immunoSEQ multiplex PCR; TCRdb's copy has only in-frame clones and leaves some out. The top ten clones hold about 3.4% of a sample with roughly 130,000 clones, 75% to 85% of them seen once. Sequencing was performed on PBMCs. The receptors here all came from a female donor in good health and CMV-seronegative. Each CDR3 is given with its conserved first and last residue. Each record gives: D gene, V gene, clone size, J gene, CDR3 DNA, CDR3 protein. A D gene is named only where the DNA matches it firmly. Size values are once, few and many counts, or a class for expanded clones, and some rows have none.

>-|TRBV12-5|-|TRBJ1-2
TGTGCTAGTGGCTATAGGAGCGCTCGGGGCTACACCTTC
CASGYRSARGYTF
>-|TRBV9|-|TRBJ1-5
TGTGCCAGCAGCGTCGGTACAGGGAGCAATCAGCCCCAGCATTTT
CASSVGTGSNQPQHF
>-|TRBV28|once|TRBJ1-5
TGTGCCAGCAGTTTATCGGGGGGCGGTCAGCCCCAGCATTTT
CASSLSGGGQPQHF
>-|TRBV15|few|TRBJ2-5
TGTGCCACCAGCAGGGATCATACGGGTTCAGAGACCCAGTACTTC
CATSRDHTGSETQYF
>TRBD1|TRBV7-6|-|TRBJ1-2
TGTGCCAGCAGCTTAGAGGAGGGGGCGGATGGCTACACCTTC
CASSLEEGADGYTF
>-|TRBV30|-|TRBJ2-7
TGTGCCTGGAGTGGATCAGGGGCGGGCGAGCAGTACTTC
CAWSGSGAGEQYF
>-|TRBV27|-|TRBJ2-7
TGTGCCAGCAGTTTGGGCGGGCGAGCCTACGAGCAGTACTTC
CASSLGGRAYEQYF
>TRBD1|TRBV2|-|TRBJ2-3
TGTGCCAGCAGGAAGGGACAGGGGGCCTCTCTTCCGCAGTATTTT
CASRKGQGASLPQYF
>-|TRBV4-1|-|TRBJ2-7
TGCGCCAGCAGCCAACAGAGGTACGACGAGCAGTACTTC
CASSQQRYDEQYF
>-|TRBV11-3|-|TRBJ2-1
TGTGCCAGCAGCGCGACTAGTGGAAGTCATGAGCAGTTCTTC
CASSATSGSHEQFF
>-|TRBV6-5|few|TRBJ2-4
TGTGCCAGCAGTTACGACGGACAACCCGGGGGCATTCAGTACTTC
CASSYDGQPGGIQYF
>-|TRBV5-6|-|TRBJ1-2
TGTGCCAGCAGTTACGAGGTGGTGTACACCTTC
CASSYEVVYTF
>-|TRBV7-6|-|TRBJ2-1
TGTGCCAGCAGCCGAGAGGCAGGGTCCTACAATGAGCAGTTCTTC
CASSREAGSYNEQFF
>-|TRBV4-1|-|TRBJ2-1
TGCGCCAGCAGCTTCTTAACGGAGGCCCGGGATGAGCAGTTCTTC
CASSFLTEARDEQFF
>-|TRBV4-1|-|TRBJ2-1
TGCGCCAGCAGCCAGGATACTAGCTCACAAGGGGAGCAGTTCTTC
CASSQDTSSQGEQFF
>-|TRBV5-1|-|TRBJ1-1
TGCGCCAGCAGCTTGATGGCCAGGAACACTGAAGCTTTCTTT
CASSLMARNTEAFF
>TRBD2|TRBV10-3|-|TRBJ2-2
TGTGCCATCAGGGCTAGCGGGAGCGAGACCGGGGAGCTGTTTTTT
CAIRASGSETGELFF
>TRBD1|TRBV12-5|-|TRBJ1-2
TGTGCTAGTGGCCAACCTTCTGGACAGGGCGGCGGGTTGCTGAATGGCTACACCTTC
CASGQPSGQGGGLLNGYTF
>TRBD2|TRBV10-3|-|TRBJ2-7
TGTGCCATCATTGATCATAGGGCTAGCGGGCCTTACGAGCAGTACTTC
CAIIDHRASGPYEQYF
>TRBD1|TRBV6-4|once|TRBJ1-2
TGTGCCAGCAGCCGGGACAGCGAGGCCTATGGCTACACCTTC
CASSRDSEAYGYTF
>TRBD2|TRBV5-6|-|TRBJ2-5
TGTGCTTACTATACTACTAGCGGGGAGGAGGAGACCCAGTACTTC
CAYYTTSGEEETQYF
>TRBD1|TRBV7-2|-|TRBJ1-2
TGTGCCAGCAGCCAAAGGGGGGGGCGGACAGGGGATGGCTACACCTTC
CASSQRGGRTGDGYTF
>-|TRBV19|-|TRBJ2-2
TGTGCCAGTAGTCCCAGGACAGGAGGGGCCGGGGAGCTGTTTTTT
CASSPRTGGAGELFF
>-|TRBV4-1|-|TRBJ2-7
TGCGCCAGCAGCGCAATGGGGGGATCTTACGAGCAGTACTTC
CASSAMGGSYEQYF
>-|TRBV27|-|TRBJ2-1
TGTGCCAGCAGTTTACAGGGGAGGGACAATGAGCAGTTCTTC
CASSLQGRDNEQFF
>TRBD1|TRBV9|-|TRBJ1-1
TGTGCCACCTCACGGACGACAGGGGAAACTGAAGCTTTCTTT
CATSRTTGETEAFF
>TRBD1|TRBV27|-|TRBJ1-2
TGTGCCAGCAGCTTTAACAGGGGAAGAGGCTACACCTTC
CASSFNRGRGYTF
>-|TRBV30|few|TRBJ1-1
TGTGCCTGGAGTGCAGGCACAGCCACTGAAGCTTTCTTT
CAWSAGTATEAFF
>-|TRBV7-2|-|TRBJ2-1
TGTGCCAGCAGCTTAGACTTCAGCGCCAATGAGCAGTTCTTC
CASSLDFSANEQFF
>TRBD1|TRBV6-5|-|TRBJ1-2
TGTGCCAGCAGTTACTCCCGGACAGGGCTCGAGGGTGGCTACACCTTC
CASSYSRTGLEGGYTF
>TRBD1|TRBV6-5|-|TRBJ2-3
TGTGCCAGCAGTTCCGTTCCACAGGGGCACACAGATACGCAGTATTTT
CASSSVPQGHTDTQYF
>-|TRBV18|-|TRBJ2-7
TGTGCCAGCTCACCCTCTCACGAGCAGTACTTC
CASSPSHEQYF
>TRBD1|TRBV10-3|-|TRBJ2-7
TGTGCCATCAGTGGGACAGGGGAGGGCGAGCAGTACTTC
CAISGTGEGEQYF
>TRBD1|TRBV6-5|-|TRBJ2-7
TGTGCCAGCGGCCAGTGGCAGGGGGCCGAGCAGTACTTC
CASGQWQGAEQYF
>TRBD2|TRBV7-9|-|TRBJ2-1
TGTGCCAGCAGCCCCGCGGGGCGGGAGTACGTCGGAAATGAGCAGTTCTTC
CASSPAGREYVGNEQFF
>-|TRBV15|-|TRBJ1-4
TGTGCCACCAGCGAGCGGGGGGCGGGTGAAAAACTGTTTTTT
CATSERGAGEKLFF
>-|TRBV28|-|TRBJ2-6
TGTGCCAGCAGTTTAAGGCGTCCAGGGGCATACTCTGGGGCCAACGTCCTGACTTTC
CASSLRRPGAYSGANVLTF
>-|TRBV11-2|-|TRBJ1-6
TGTGCCAGCAGCCTACAGGGACAACCCCTCCACTTT
CASSLQGQPLHF
>TRBD2|TRBV6-1|-|TRBJ2-7
TGTGCCAGCAGCGTTAGCGGGGGGGCCAGTGAGCAGTACTTC
CASSVSGGASEQYF
>-|TRBV10-3|-|TRBJ1-1
TGTGCCATTGGGGATCAGGGGTACACTGAAGCTTTCTTT
CAIGDQGYTEAFF
>TRBD1|TRBV6-6|few|TRBJ1-6
TGTGCCAGCAGCCCCGGGACAGGTTCACCCCTCCACTTT
CASSPGTGSPLHF